Listed below are T cell receptor beta chains from one sample, sequenced in a study of CD8 T cells in ankylosing spondylitis. A single record per CDR3 protein comes from TCRdb applying MiXCR to the 5' RACE reads. The table has about 52,000 distinct CDR3 sequences, approximately 7.4% seen once. Sequenced sample: blood, either unsorted or a sorted T cell fraction (not recorded which). The receptors were gathered from a female donor with ankylosing spondylitis or in good health (not recorded which). CDR3s include the opening cysteine and the closing phenylalanine or tryptophan. The D gene is left open where the match is weak. Only some rows state a clone size, as once, few, many or a class for expanded clones.

CDR3 DNA: TGTGCCAGCAGCCCCGGACACCAGGGGGTAGGCATAGAAAATGGCTACACCTTC
CDR3 protein: CASSPGHQGVGIENGYTF
J gene: TRBJ1-2
clone size: NA
D gene: TRBD1
V gene: TRBV4-2

CDR3 DNA: TGCGCCAGCTGCAAGTGGACGGGGAGAGAAGCTTTCTTT
CDR3 protein: CASCKWTGREAFF
J gene: TRBJ1-1
clone size: many
D gene: NA
V gene: TRBV5-1

CDR3 DNA: TGCAGTGCTAGAGACCCCCCGGGCTATGGCTACACCTTC
CDR3 protein: CSARDPPGYGYTF
J gene: TRBJ1-2
clone size: many
D gene: NA
V gene: TRBV20-1

CDR3 DNA: TGTGCCAGCAGGGGGGCCTATGGCTACACCTTC
CDR3 protein: CASRGAYGYTF
J gene: TRBJ1-2
clone size: many
D gene: NA
V gene: TRBV27

CDR3 DNA: TGTGCCAGCAGTGAATATAACAGGGGGCTTGGCTACACCTTC
CDR3 protein: CASSEYNRGLGYTF
J gene: TRBJ1-2
clone size: many
D gene: TRBD1
V gene: TRBV25-1

CDR3 DNA: TGTGCCAGCAGCTTGGGACAGGCCCGGGGAAACACCATATATTTT
CDR3 protein: CASSLGQARGNTIYF
J gene: TRBJ1-3
clone size: many
D gene: NA
V gene: TRBV5-5

CDR3 DNA: TGCGCCAGCAGCTTGGATAGGCAGGACGCCCTCCACTTT
CDR3 protein: CASSLDRQDALHF
J gene: TRBJ1-6
clone size: many
D gene: NA
V gene: TRBV5-1

CDR3 DNA: TGTGCCAGCAGCTTAGTGGGTAGCGGGGGGGCCAGGGAGACCCAGTACTTC
CDR3 protein: CASSLVGSGGARETQYF
J gene: TRBJ2-5
clone size: many
D gene: TRBD2
V gene: TRBV7-2

CDR3 DNA: TGTGCCAGCAGCTTGGCCACTGAAAACATTCAGTACTTC
CDR3 protein: CASSLATENIQYF
J gene: TRBJ2-4
clone size: many
D gene: NA
V gene: TRBV5-5

CDR3 DNA: TGTGCCAGTAGTATAACTTCGGCGGGGGGCCTCAATGAGCAGTTCTTC
CDR3 protein: CASSITSAGGLNEQFF
J gene: TRBJ2-1
clone size: many
D gene: TRBD2
V gene: TRBV19

CDR3 DNA: TGTGCCAGCCGAACCCATGACAGGGGATACGGCTACACCTTC
CDR3 protein: CASRTHDRGYGYTF
J gene: TRBJ1-2
clone size: NA
D gene: TRBD1
V gene: TRBV7-9

CDR3 DNA: TGCGCCAGCAGCCCTACAGTGTCTGGGGCCAACGTCCTGACTTTC
CDR3 protein: CASSPTVSGANVLTF
J gene: TRBJ2-6
clone size: many
D gene: NA
V gene: TRBV5-1

CDR3 DNA: TGTGCCAGCAGCGACCTCCTCCGGGACAGGGGCTATGAGCAGTTCTTC
CDR3 protein: CASSDLLRDRGYEQFF
J gene: TRBJ2-1
clone size: many
D gene: TRBD1
V gene: TRBV7-9

CDR3 DNA: TGCAGCGTTTATGGGGTGGGGGGCCCCTACAATGAGCAGTTCTTC
CDR3 protein: CSVYGVGGPYNEQFF
J gene: TRBJ2-1
clone size: NA
D gene: NA
V gene: TRBV29-1